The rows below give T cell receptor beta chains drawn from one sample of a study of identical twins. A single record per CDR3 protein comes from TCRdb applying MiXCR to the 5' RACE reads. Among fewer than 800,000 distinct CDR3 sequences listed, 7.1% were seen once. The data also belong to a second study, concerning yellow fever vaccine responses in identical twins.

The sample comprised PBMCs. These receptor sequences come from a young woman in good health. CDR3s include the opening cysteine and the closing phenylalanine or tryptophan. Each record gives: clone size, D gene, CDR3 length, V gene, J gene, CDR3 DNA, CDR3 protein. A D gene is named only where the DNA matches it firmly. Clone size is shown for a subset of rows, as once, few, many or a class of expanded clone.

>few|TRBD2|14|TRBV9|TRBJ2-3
TGTGCCAGCAGCGTTAGCGGGGCCGCGGATACGCAGTATTTT
CASSVSGAADTQYF
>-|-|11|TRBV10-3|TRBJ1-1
TGTGCCATCCTGACCCACACTGAAGCTTTCTTT
CAILTHTEAFF
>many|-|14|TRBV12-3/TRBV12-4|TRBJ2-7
TGTGCCAGCAGCAAACAGGAGACCTCCTACGAGCAGTACTTC
CASSKQETSYEQYF
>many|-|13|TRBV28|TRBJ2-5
TGTGCCAGCAGTTTCGGCCCTAAAGAGACCCAGTACTTC
CASSFGPKETQYF
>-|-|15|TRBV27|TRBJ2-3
TGTGCCAGCAGTCTCTCCCAAACTAGCACAGATACGCAGTATTTT
CASSLSQTSTDTQYF
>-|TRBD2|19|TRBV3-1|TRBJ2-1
TGTGCCAGCAGCCAAGGGTACGGGACTAGCGGGAACTCCTACAATGAGCAGTTCTTC
CASSQGYGTSGNSYNEQFF
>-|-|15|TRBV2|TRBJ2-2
TGTGCCAGCAGTGAGCAGGGAGCAAACACCGGGGAGCTGTTTTTT
CASSEQGANTGELFF
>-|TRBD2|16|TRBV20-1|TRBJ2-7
TGCAGTGCATTGACTAGCGGGCGGGCCTTCTCCTACGAGCAGTACTTC
CSALTSGRAFSYEQYF
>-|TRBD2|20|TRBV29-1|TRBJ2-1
TGCAGCGTTGTCGGGGCAGACATACGGACTAGCGAGAGCTCCTACAATGAGCAGTTCTTC
CSVVGADIRTSESSYNEQFF
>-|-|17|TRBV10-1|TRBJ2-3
TGCGCCAGCAGTGAGTCGATCGGGACCGCGGGCACAGATACGCAGTATTTT
CASSESIGTAGTDTQYF
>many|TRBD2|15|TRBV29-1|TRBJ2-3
TGCAGCGTTGAAGCGACTAGCGCTCGCACAGATACGCAGTATTTT
CSVEATSARTDTQYF
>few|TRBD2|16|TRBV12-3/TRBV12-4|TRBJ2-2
TGTGCCAGCAGAAAGCGACTAGCGGGAGGGACCGGGGAGCTGTTTTTT
CASRKRLAGGTGELFF
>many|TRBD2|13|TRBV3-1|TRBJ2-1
TGTGCCAGCAGCCCCGGGGGGGCGAATGAGCAGTTCTTC
CASSPGGANEQFF
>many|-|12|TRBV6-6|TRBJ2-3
TGTGCCAGTAAGACAGGTCGAGATACGCAGTATTTT
CASKTGRDTQYF
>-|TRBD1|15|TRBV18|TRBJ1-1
TGTGCCAGCTCAAAGACAGGGTGGCTGGACGCTGAAGCTTTCTTT
CASSKTGWLDAEAFF
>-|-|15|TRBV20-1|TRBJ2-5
TGCAGTGCTAGAGATCTGGCCAGCGAGAGGGAGACCCAGTACTTC
CSARDLASERETQYF
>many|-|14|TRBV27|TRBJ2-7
TGTGCCAGCAGTTTCGGACAAAGCTCCTACGAGCAGTACTTC
CASSFGQSSYEQYF
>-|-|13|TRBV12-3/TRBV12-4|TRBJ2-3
TGTGCCAGCAGTCCCATAGGAGCCAACACGCAGTATTTT
CASSPIGANTQYF
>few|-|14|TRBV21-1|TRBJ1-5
TGTGCCAGCAGCAACGGACAGGGCGGGGAGCCCCAGCATTTT
CASSNGQGGEPQHF
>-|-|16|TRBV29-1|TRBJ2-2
TGCAGCGGCCGCCAGGGGCCGACTCGGGACACCGGGGAGCTGTTTTTT
CSGRQGPTRDTGELFF
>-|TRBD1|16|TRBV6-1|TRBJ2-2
TGTGCCAGCAGTGAAGGGGGACAGTCCCACACCGGGGAGCTGTTTTTT
CASSEGGQSHTGELFF
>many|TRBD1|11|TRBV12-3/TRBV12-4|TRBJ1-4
TGTGCCAGCAGGACAGGGGAAAAACTGTTTTTT
CASRTGEKLFF
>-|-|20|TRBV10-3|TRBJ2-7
TGTGCCATCAGTGAAAGGGAAGGACAGGGGAAGCGGGGGTACTCCTACGAGCAGTACTTC
CAISEREGQGKRGYSYEQYF
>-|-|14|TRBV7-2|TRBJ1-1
TGTGCCAGCAGCGTAAAGAGGGGGTTCGCTGAAGCTTTCTTT
CASSVKRGFAEAFF
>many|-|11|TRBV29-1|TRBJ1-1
TGCAGCGTTGAAGATAAGGGGGTCGCTTTCTTT
CSVEDKGVAFF
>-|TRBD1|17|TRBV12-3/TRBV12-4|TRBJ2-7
TGTGCCAGCAGTCCCGACAGGGGAGCCCTCGGCTCCTACGAGCAGTACTTC
CASSPDRGALGSYEQYF
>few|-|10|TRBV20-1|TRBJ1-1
TGCAGTGCTAGGGAGACTGAAGCTTTCTTT
CSARETEAFF
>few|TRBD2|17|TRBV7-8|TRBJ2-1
TGTGCCAGCAGCTTAGGGTCTAGCGGGAGCTCCTACAATGAGCAGTTCTTC
CASSLGSSGSSYNEQFF
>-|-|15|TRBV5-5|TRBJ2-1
TGTGCCAGCAGCTTGGGAGGTAGTCCCTACGGTGAGCAGTTCTTC
CASSLGGSPYGEQFF
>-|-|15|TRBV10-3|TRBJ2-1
TGTGCCATCAGTGGTTCTCTAGTTCGTTCCGGTGAGCAGTTCTTC
CAISGSLVRSGEQFF
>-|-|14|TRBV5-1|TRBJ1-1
TGCGCCAGCAGCTTTCAGGGGACTGGCACTGAAGCTTTCTTT
CASSFQGTGTEAFF
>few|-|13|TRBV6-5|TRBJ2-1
TGTGCCAGCAGTTACGGTTTCGGAGATGAGCAGTTCTTC
CASSYGFGDEQFF
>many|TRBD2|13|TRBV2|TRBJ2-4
TGTGCCAGCAGGCCGGGAGGTGAAAACATTCAGTACTTC
CASRPGGENIQYF
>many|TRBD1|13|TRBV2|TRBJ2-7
TGTGCCAGCAGGGCAGGGGGCTCCTACGAGCAGTACTTC
CASRAGGSYEQYF
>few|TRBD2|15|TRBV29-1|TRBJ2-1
TGCAGCGTTGAAGGGACTGAGGGACTAGCGGGAGAACAGTTCTTC
CSVEGTEGLAGEQFF
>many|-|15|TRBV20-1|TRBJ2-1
TGCAGTTCCAGAGCCCCGGCTAGCCTCTACAATGAGCAGTTCTTC
CSSRAPASLYNEQFF
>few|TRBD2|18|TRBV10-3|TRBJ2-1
TGTGCCATCAGGACGACTAGCGGGACCATGGACGGTTACAATGAGCAGTTCTTC
CAIRTTSGTMDGYNEQFF
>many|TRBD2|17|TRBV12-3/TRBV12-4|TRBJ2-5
TGTGCCAGCAGTCCCTGGGGGGGCGGGAGGGCCGGTGAGACCCAGTACTTC
CASSPWGGGRAGETQYF
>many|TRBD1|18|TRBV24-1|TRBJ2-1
TGTGCCACCCAACCCGGGACAGGGGAATTTGGGACCTACAATGAGCAGTTCTTC
CATQPGTGEFGTYNEQFF
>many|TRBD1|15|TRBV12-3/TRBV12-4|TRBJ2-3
TGTGCCAGCAGTTTTAGGACAGGGGTTTCAGATACGCAGTATTTT
CASSFRTGVSDTQYF
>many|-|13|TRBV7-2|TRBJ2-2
TGTGCCAGCCCTCCCCCAAACACCGGGGAGCTGTTTTTT
CASPPPNTGELFF
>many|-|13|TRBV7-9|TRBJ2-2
TGTGCCAGCAGCACACAGGATACCGGGGAGCTGTTTTTT
CASSTQDTGELFF
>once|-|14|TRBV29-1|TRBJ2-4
TGCAGCGTTGCGGGAGAGACGGCCAAAAACATTCAGTACTTC
CSVAGETAKNIQYF
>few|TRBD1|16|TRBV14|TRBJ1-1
TGTGCCAGCAAGAAGGTAGGGACAGGGATGAACACTGAAGCTTTCTTT
CASKKVGTGMNTEAFF
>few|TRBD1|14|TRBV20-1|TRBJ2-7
TGCAGTGCCTTTAAACAGGGGAGCTCCTACGAGCAGTACTTC
CSAFKQGSSYEQYF
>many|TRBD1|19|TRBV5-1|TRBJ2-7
TGCGCCAGCAGCCCACAATTCACTTTGGGGACAGGGATGGGATACGAGCAGTACTTC
CASSPQFTLGTGMGYEQYF
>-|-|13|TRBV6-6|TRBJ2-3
TGTGCCAGCACCCGGTGGGCCCCAGATACGCAGTATTTT
CASTRWAPDTQYF
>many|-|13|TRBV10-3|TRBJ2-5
TGTGCCATCAGTAGGTGGGAAGAAGAGACCCAGTACTTC
CAISRWEEETQYF
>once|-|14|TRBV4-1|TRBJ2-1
TGCGCCAGCAGCCCCGGAACCAGGGGCGATGAGCAGTTCTTC
CASSPGTRGDEQFF
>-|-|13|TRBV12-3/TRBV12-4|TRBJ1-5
TGTGCCAGCAGTTTTCATGGTAGTCAGCCCCAGCATTTT
CASSFHGSQPQHF
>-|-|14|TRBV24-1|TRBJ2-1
TGTGCCACCAGTATGGGGGCGTCCTACAATGAGCAGTTCTTC
CATSMGASYNEQFF
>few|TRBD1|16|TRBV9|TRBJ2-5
TGTGCCAGCAGCGTAGCAAGTACAGGGGGCGCGGAGACCCAGTACTTC
CASSVASTGGAETQYF
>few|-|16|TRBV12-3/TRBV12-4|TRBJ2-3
TGTGCCAGCAGCCAAAGTGGGGGGGGGCCCGCAGATACGCAGTATTTT
CASSQSGGGPADTQYF
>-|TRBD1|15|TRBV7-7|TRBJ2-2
TGTGCCAGCAGCTCCGGGACAGGGGCCGTCGGGGAGCTGTTTTTT
CASSSGTGAVGELFF
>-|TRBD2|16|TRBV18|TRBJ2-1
TGTGCCAGCTCCCCAACCGGGACTAGCGGGATCAATGAGCAGTTCTTC
CASSPTGTSGINEQFF
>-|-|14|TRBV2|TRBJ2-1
TGTGCCAGCAACCTCAGGCCAGGGGGGAATGAGCAGTTCTTC
CASNLRPGGNEQFF
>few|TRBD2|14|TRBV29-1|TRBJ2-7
TGCAGCGTTGTTAGCGGGAGGGCCCTCTACGAGCAGTACTTC
CSVVSGRALYEQYF